This T cell receptor (beta chain) stems from a study of OX40 agonist ivuxolimab in advanced cancers. The wider study: Ivuxolimab, an agonist antibody against OX40 (CD134), was given to patients. The dose of intravenous ivuxolimab that patients received every 2 weeks ranged from 0.01 to 10 mg/kg. Points from the study as a whole: Partial responders at 0.1-3.0 mg/kg had among the lowest clonal expansion. At 0.1 to 3.0 mg/kg, clonal expansion of CD4+ and CD8+ blood T cells had occurred by week 6.

Using immunoSEQ multiplex PCR, the repertoire was profiled, and TCRdb retains in-frame clones only, with some absent. The sample consists of around 35,000 clones, around 81% of them appearing once. In its sample, this clone was seen once. Antigen unknown. The sequence was obtained from an adult with an advanced solid tumor such as melanoma, head and neck, liver or kidney cancer. The specimen comprised CD4+ or CD8+ T cells sorted from blood, sampled in a trial of the OX40 agonist ivuxolimab.

CDR3 protein: CAIGVAQHF. CDR3 coding DNA: TGTGCCATCGGTGTGGCCCAGCATTTT. The chain is built from TRBV6-5 and TRBJ1-5; no clear D gene. The germline gives CDR1 MNHEY, CDR2 SVGAGI. Deletions cut 10 bases from V and 11 bases from J, with 9 bases between. The CDR3 is 9 residues long.